What follows are 17 T cell receptor beta chains derived from one specimen sequenced in a study of blood T cell repertoires in COVID-19. Profiled with immunoSEQ multiplex PCR; TCRdb holds only in-frame clones, not every one. The table includes about 170,000 clones, approximately 74% detected once. The sequenced sample consisted of peripheral blood. These receptors were taken from a woman of 80 years or more with acute or convalescent COVID-19.

The chain couples TRBV3-1 (or the pseudogene TRBV3-2) to TRBJ2-5; 14 bases map to TRBD2. V shed 8 bases, J shed 2 bases, and the junction held 10 bases outside the gene matches. The CDR3 has 17 residues. Germline V gene data show CDR1 as LGHDT and CDR2 as YNNKEL (reference sequence). For the CDR3, the DNA is TGTGCCAGCCACCACGGGACTAGCGGGAGTAGGCAAGAGACCCAGTACTTC. Protein: CASHHGTSGSRQETQYF.

This sequence joins TRBV27 and TRBJ2-2, with 11 bases that match TRBD1. V lost 5 bases to trimming and J lost 2 bases; unmatched junction nucleotides: 7. The germline V gene has CDR1 MNHEY and CDR2 SMNVEV (reference sequence). The CDR3 is 17 residues long. CDR3 loop: CASSLWTGGLNTGELFF. The CDR3 DNA is TGTGCCAGCAGTCTTTGGACAGGGGGCCTTAACACCGGGGAGCTGTTTTTT.

The CDR3 reads CASSLGQGYNEQFF. The CDR3 DNA sequence: TGCGCCAGCAGCTTGGGGCAGGGTTACAATGAGCAGTTCTTC. This chain uses TRBV5-1 with TRBJ2-1; D possibly corresponds to TRBD1 (5 bases). Germline lookup yields CDR1 SGHRS and CDR2 YFSETQ. The CDR3 consists of 14 residues. V was pared by 0 bases and J by 4 bases, with 8 bases between.

J is TRBJ2-7 and V is TRBV7-6; D uncertain. Germline assignment: CDR1 SGHVS and CDR2 FNYEAQ. Trimming left V 1 base short and J 7 bases short, with 14 bases between. The CDR3 is 14 residues long. This CDR3 is CASSLGEKYGEQYF. The CDR3 DNA sequence: TGTGCCAGCAGCTTAGGCGAGAAATACGGGGAGCAGTACTTC. Combining the CDR3 with reference TRBV7-6 and TRBJ2-7 gives the whole variable domain GAGVSQSPRYKVTKRGQDVALRCDPISGHVSLYWYRQALGQGPEFLTYFNYEAQQDKSGLPNDRFSAERPEGSISTLTIQRTEQRDSAMYRCASSLGEKYGEQYFGPGTRLTVT.

The chain is built from TRBV27 and TRBJ2-7, with 14 bases identical to TRBD2. The CDR3 is 15 residues long. Trimming cost V 6 bases and J 2 bases; bases outside gene matches: 3. Looked up from germline, CDR1 is MNHEY and CDR2 is SMNVEV (reference sequence). For the CDR3, the DNA is TGTGCCAGCAGAGAGGGACTAGCGGGAGCCTACGAGCAGTACTTC. Its translation: CASREGLAGAYEQYF.

The chain carries TRBV10-3 and TRBJ2-2, with 13 bases lining up with TRBD2. This CDR3 has 17 amino acids. Germline loops: CDR1 ENHRY, CDR2 SYGVKD. With 6 bases clipped from V and 5 bases from J, the junction kept 9 bases outside the gene matches. This CDR3 reads CAISLGLAGIRTGELFF. The DNA of the CDR3 is TGTGCCATCAGCCTGGGACTAGCGGGAATTAGGACCGGGGAGCTGTTTTTT.

This chain joins TRBV19 and TRBJ1-2; TRBD1 is a possible D gene (5 bases). V lost 8 bases and J 3 bases, leaving 10 bases between the germline ends. From germline, CDR1 is LNHDA and CDR2 SQIVND (reference sequence). The CDR3 consists of 12 residues. The CDR3 loop is CASATDYYGYTF. CDR3 DNA sequence: TGTGCCAGTGCGACAGACTACTATGGCTACACCTTC.

The CDR3 nucleotides are TGTGCCAGCCACTTAAAAGGACTAGCGGGAGTCAGGCGGGACACCGGGGAGCTGTTTTTT. The encoded protein is CASHLKGLAGVRRDTGELFF. The chain uses TRBV2 and TRBJ2-2; 13 bases agree with TRBD2. The CDR3 contains 20 residues. Germline CDR1 reads SNHLY; CDR2 reads FYNNEI. The V gene end was trimmed by 8 bases and the J gene end by 3 bases; junction bases not matched to a gene: 18.

This chain connects TRBV27 to TRBJ1-4, with 11 bases fitting TRBD1. V gave up 8 bases and J gave up 8 bases; unmatched junction bases: 4. CDR3 size: 13 residues. Germline values: CDR1 MNHEY, CDR2 SMNVEV (reference sequence). The CDR3, as DNA: TGTGCCAGCTGGGACAGGGGGAAAGAAAAACTGTTTTTT. Amino acid sequence: CASWDRGKEKLFF. Together with reference TRBV27 and TRBJ1-4, the CDR3 gives the full variable domain: EAQVTQNPRYLITVTGKKLTVTCSQNMNHEYMSWYRQDPGLGLRQIYYSMNVEVTDKGDVPEGYKVSRKEKRNFPLILESPSPNQTSLYFCASWDRGKEKLFFGSGTQLSVL.

This sequence joins TRBV4-2 and TRBJ2-7; maybe TRBD2 (5 bases). V lost 0 bases to trimming and J lost 0 bases, with 15 bases between them. CDR3 length: 17 amino acids. Germline V gene data show CDR1 as LGHNA and CDR2 as YNFKEQ. The DNA of the CDR3 is TGTGCCAGCAGCCAAGAGGTCGCGACTACCGCCTCCTACGAGCAGTACTTC. Translating gives CASSQEVATTASYEQYF.

Here the CDR3 DNA reads TGTGCCAGCAGCTTGCTTTCAGACAGAGCTAACTATGGCTACACCTTC. It is translated as CASSLLSDRANYGYTF. This sequence joins TRBV5-5 and TRBJ1-2; tentative D call: TRBD1 (5 bases). V shed 1 base and J shed 0 bases, with 13 bases lying between them. The CDR3 has 16 amino acids. Germline CDR1 reads SGHKS; CDR2 reads YYEKEE (reference sequence).

V usage is TRBV4-3 and J usage is TRBJ2-7, with D tentatively TRBD1 (5 bases). Germline V gene data show CDR1 as LGHNA and CDR2 as YSLEER. Trimming removed 4 bases at V and 3 bases at J, with 13 bases between. The CDR3 has 14 amino acids. The CDR3 here is CASSRQAGNYEQYF. In nucleotides, the CDR3 is TGCGCCAGCAGCCGGCAAGCAGGGAACTACGAGCAGTACTTC.

The chain is built from TRBV3-1 (or the pseudogene TRBV3-2) and TRBJ2-5, with D unclear. The CDR3 has 11 residues. V lost 4 bases and J 5 bases, leaving 5 bases between the germline ends. Germline CDR1 is LGHDT and CDR2 is YNNKEL (reference sequence). The CDR3 coding sequence is TGTGCCAGCAGCCTCCTTGAGACCCAGTACTTC. Amino acids: CASSLLETQYF.

The rearrangement joins TRBV5-4 to TRBJ2-1; 8 nucleotides align to TRBD2. The ends lost 4 bases at V and 4 bases at J; junction bases unmatched: 7. Germline CDR1 SGHNT, CDR2 YYREEE (reference sequence). This CDR3 has 15 residues. The CDR3 loop reads CASSRTRLAYNEQFF. In nucleotides, the CDR3 is TGTGCCAGCAGCAGAACCCGACTAGCGTACAATGAGCAGTTCTTC.

The rearrangement joins TRBV6-6 to TRBJ2-1, with 9 bases fitting TRBD1. The CDR3 length is 20 residues. V shed 6 bases, J shed 3 bases, and the junction held 21 bases outside the gene matches. CDR1 and CDR2 from the germline V gene are MNHNY and SVGAGI (reference sequence). In DNA, the CDR3 is TGTGCCAGCAGCTCAACCGGGACAGGGTTTGTTGGAGAGATCTACAATGAGCAGTTCTTC. It encodes CASSSTGTGFVGEIYNEQFF.

This clone was detected ten times or more. The gene calls are TRBV30 and TRBJ1-4; perhaps TRBD1 as D (5 bases). CDR1 GTSNPN and CDR2 SVGIG come from the germline V gene (reference sequence). The V end lost 6 bases, the J end lost 0 bases, and 14 bases lay between the germline ends. This CDR3 has 15 amino acids. Here the CDR3 DNA reads TGTGCCTGTTCAACAGGAAGCTCAACTAATGAAAAACTGTTTTTT. As protein: CACSTGSSTNEKLFF. Full variable domain (outside the CDR3, taken from reference TRBV30 and TRBJ1-4): SQTIHQWPATLVQPVGSPLSLECTVEGTSNPNLYWYRQAAGRGLQLLFYSVGIGQISSEVPQNLSASRPQDRQFILSSKKLLLSDSGFYLCACSTGSSTNEKLFFGSGTQLSVL.

The chain uses TRBV6-2 or TRBV6-3 and TRBJ2-7; 9 nucleotides line up with TRBD2. V shed 2 bases, J shed 1 base, and the junction held 3 bases outside the gene matches. Looked up from germline, CDR1 is MNHEY and CDR2 is SVGEGT. The CDR3 is 15 amino acids. In nucleotides, the CDR3 is TGTGCCAGCAGTTACCTGACTAGCGGTTCCTACGAGCAGTACTTC. This codes for CASSYLTSGSYEQYF.